The clone carrying this T cell receptor beta chain was seen a handful of times. This record comes from a study of T cells in Graves' hyperthyroidism and ophthalmopathy. Amplified regions were TCR beta CDR3 sequences from RNA transcripts. RT-PCR in the first round (using the HTBI primer set) targeted the TCR CDR3. TCRdb re-analysed the multiplex PCR reads in MiXCR, keeping a single row per CDR3 protein. The table shows hundreds of thousands of distinct CDR3 sequences, with over 15% occurring only once. The hyperthyroidism was newly diagnosed and had lasted under 2 months; the patients were aged 18 to 65. Uncontrolled infection, other autoimmune disease, pregnancy or lactation excluded patients. PBMCs were collected from an approximately 9 ml volume of fresh peripheral blood. CDR1 SGHRS and CDR2 YFSETQ come from the germline V gene. The CDR3 runs 15 residues. V lost 4 bases to trimming and J lost 4 bases; unmatched junction nucleotides: 5.

This chain joins TRBV5-1 and TRBJ2-5; 12 bases fit TRBD1. This receptor was identified in a woman aged 18-29 years with Graves' hyperthyroidism. What was sequenced was blood. Here the CDR3 DNA reads TGCGCCAGCAGCCCCGGGACAGGGGGCACAGAGACCCAGTACTTC. This codes for CASSPGTGGTETQYF.